This TCR beta chain was profiled in a study of identical twins. Findings and caveats of the study: Within monozygotic twins, out-of-frame TCR alpha sharing was underestimated by the models. Out-of-frame alpha sequences common to twins exhibited a surplus of low generation probability.

The V gene's germline CDR1 is SGHVS and CDR2 FQNEAQ. The germline V and J ends were trimmed by 5 bases and 5 bases, with 16 bases remaining between them. The CDR3 loop spans 14 amino acids. Unique molecular identifiers were in the cDNA, with template-switch universal primer binding. From the 5' RACE reads, TCRdb called clonotypes with MiXCR, one entry per CDR3 protein. Seen here are about 340,000 distinct CDR3 sequences, roughly 12% observed once, and the top ten hold approximately 7.5%. All of the donors were Caucasians in good health. This clonotype was seen more than once but under ten times. Its antigen is undetermined. In addition, the sample was reused for a study of yellow fever vaccine responses in identical twins.

Input material: CD8+ T cells sorted from blood. The sequence was obtained from a woman younger than 35 in good health. The chain is built from TRBV7-8 and TRBJ2-7, with D maybe TRBD1 (6 bases). The CDR3 loop reads CASSTNRVSDEQYF. CDR3 bases: TGTGCCAGCAGCACTAACAGGGTTAGCGACGAGCAGTACTTC.